This is a list of T cell receptor beta chains from one sample in a study of shared clonotypes between healthy human individuals. Produced via immunoSEQ multiplex PCR; TCRdb's table is partial and in-frame only. Here the sample spans roughly 2 million clones, 85% to 95% being singletons. The source material was naive CD4+ T cells sorted from blood. The receptor set was obtained from a man in his late teens or twenties in good health. Each CDR3 is given with its conserved first and last residue. A D gene is named only where the DNA matches it firmly. Size values are once, few and many counts, or a class for expanded clones, and some rows have none.

clone size	V gene	D gene	J gene	CDR3 DNA	CDR3 protein
-	TRBV4-1	TRBD2	TRBJ2-5	TGCGCCAGCAGCCTTGGACTAGTCGAGACCCAGTACTTC	CASSLGLVETQYF
-	TRBV6-5	TRBD1	TRBJ1-2	TGTGCCAGCAGTTTAACAGGGGACTATGGCTACACCTTC	CASSLTGDYGYTF
-	TRBV5-1	TRBD2	TRBJ2-4	TGCGCCAGCAGCAGGAGTAGCGGGGAAAACATTCAGTACTTC	CASSRSSGENIQYF
-	TRBV6-5	-	TRBJ2-3	TGTGCCAGTAGACTAGTGGCCTCCACAGATACGCAGTATTTT	CASRLVASTDTQYF
once	TRBV7-3	-	TRBJ2-3	TGTGCCAGCAGCTTAGTGGGGGGAGAGACAGATACGCAGTATTTT	CASSLVGGETDTQYF
-	TRBV2	TRBD1	TRBJ1-5	TGTGCCAGCAGTGAAGGGACAGGATATCAGCCCCAGCATTTT	CASSEGTGYQPQHF
-	TRBV28	-	TRBJ2-1	TGTGCCAGCAGTTTGGTAGCGCCCGCGGGCAATGAGCAGTTCTTC	CASSLVAPAGNEQFF
-	TRBV6-5	TRBD1	TRBJ1-1	TGTGCCAGTGCCAGGGACAGGAGTTTGAACACTGAAGCTTTCTTT	CASARDRSLNTEAFF
once	TRBV27	-	TRBJ1-6	TGTGCCAGCAGTTTTATGAGCACTCCGACAAAAAATTCACCCCTCCACTTT	CASSFMSTPTKNSPLHF
-	TRBV29-1	-	TRBJ1-1	TGCAGCGTTGAAGAAGGTGGGATCCCTGTTGAAGCTTTCTTT	CSVEEGGIPVEAFF
-	TRBV6-1	-	TRBJ2-5	TGTGCCAGCAGTGAAGAAGTGACCCAGTACTTC	CASSEEVTQYF
-	TRBV7-2	TRBD2	TRBJ2-3	TGTGCCAGCAGCGGCAGCCGAGGACCGGGGGGGCGCACAGATACGCAGTATTTT	CASSGSRGPGGRTDTQYF
-	TRBV5-1	-	TRBJ2-6	TGCGCCAGCAGCTCGGTCGCGGCAGTTTGGTCTGGGGCCAACGTCCTGACTTTC	CASSSVAAVWSGANVLTF
-	TRBV30	-	TRBJ1-5	TGTGCCTGGAGTCCTCAGGGTGGCAATCAGCCCCAGCATTTT	CAWSPQGGNQPQHF
-	TRBV28	TRBD2	TRBJ2-2	TGTGCCAGCAGTCAGCCCGCGGGGGGGCGATACACCGGGGAGCTGTTTTTT	CASSQPAGGRYTGELFF
-	TRBV4-1	TRBD1	TRBJ1-6	TGCGCCAGCAGCCAGGATTACAGGGGCAGCTCCTATAATTCACCCCTCCACTTT	CASSQDYRGSSYNSPLHF
-	TRBV10-3	TRBD1	TRBJ2-3	TGTGCCATCAGTGGTCGAGGGGGCCTAGGCGATACGCAGTATTTT	CAISGRGGLGDTQYF
-	TRBV7-9	TRBD2	TRBJ2-3	TGTGCCAGCAGCTTTTTTCGGACTAGCGGTACAGATACGCAGTATTTT	CASSFFRTSGTDTQYF
-	TRBV5-1	-	TRBJ2-2	TGCGCCAGCAGCTCTACCCTCAACACCGGGGAGCTGTTTTTT	CASSSTLNTGELFF
-	TRBV11-2	-	TRBJ1-3	TGTGCCAGCAGCTTAGCTCACAGGGCTGGAAACACCATATATTTT	CASSLAHRAGNTIYF
-	TRBV6-5	-	TRBJ2-7	TGTGCCAGCAGCCCCGACATCACCGAGCAGTACTTC	CASSPDITEQYF
-	TRBV5-1	-	TRBJ1-4	TGCGCCAGCAGCACGCAGGGCGCAACTAATGAAAAACTGTTTTTT	CASSTQGATNEKLFF
once	TRBV4-1	TRBD1	TRBJ1-4	TGCGCCAGCAGCCAAGAACCCCAGGGGGCCACTAATGAAAAACTGTTTTTT	CASSQEPQGATNEKLFF
many	TRBV18	-	TRBJ1-5	TGTGCCAGCTCACCACAGGGTTTGGCAAATCAGCCCCAGCATTTT	CASSPQGLANQPQHF
-	TRBV11-2	-	TRBJ2-3	TGTGCCAGCAGCCCTCGGGATACGCAGTATTTT	CASSPRDTQYF
-	TRBV6-1	-	TRBJ1-5	TGTGCCAGCAGTGAAGCGCGCAGGCAGCCCCAGCATTTT	CASSEARRQPQHF
-	TRBV5-1	TRBD1	TRBJ1-1	TGCGCCAGCAGGCCGACAGGGTCCCTTAAGGCTTTCTTT	CASRPTGSLKAFF
-	TRBV4-1	TRBD2	TRBJ2-1	TGCGCCAGCAGCCAAGATCAGGCTAGCGGTTACAATGAGCAGTTCTTC	CASSQDQASGYNEQFF
-	TRBV5-1	TRBD2	TRBJ2-1	TGCGCCAGCAGCGCCTTACGAAGCGGGGGGTACAATGAGCAGTTCTTC	CASSALRSGGYNEQFF
-	TRBV13	-	TRBJ2-1	TGTGCCAGCAGCTCCCAAGGGACTGGGTTCTACAATGAGCAGTTCTTC	CASSSQGTGFYNEQFF
-	TRBV7-9	-	TRBJ1-1	TGTGCCAGCAGCTTAGCTGGATCTAAGGTAGACACTGAAGCTTTCTTT	CASSLAGSKVDTEAFF
-	TRBV19	TRBD1	TRBJ2-2	TGTGCCAGTAGTTTCCCAGGGGGTAGCGCCTTGAACACCGGGGAGCTGTTTTTT	CASSFPGGSALNTGELFF
-	TRBV11-2	-	TRBJ2-1	TGTGCCAGCAGCTCAAGACTGTCCAGCTCCTACAATGAGCAGTTCTTC	CASSSRLSSSYNEQFF
-	TRBV19	TRBD1	TRBJ2-6	TGTGCCAGTATGGGCAGGGGGATACCTGGGGCCAACGTCCTGACTTTC	CASMGRGIPGANVLTF
-	TRBV11-3	-	TRBJ1-2	TGTGCCAGCAGCTTAGATCTGGGAGAGGGCTATGGCTACACCTTC	CASSLDLGEGYGYTF
-	TRBV18	-	TRBJ1-1	TGTGCCAGCTCACAGGGGGACACGACTGAAGCTTTCTTT	CASSQGDTTEAFF
-	TRBV7-8	TRBD2	TRBJ2-1	TGTGCCAGCAGCTTAGCAGGACTAGGGAGGCATGAGCAGTTCTTC	CASSLAGLGRHEQFF
-	TRBV10-3	-	TRBJ2-3	TGTGCCATCAGTGCGGACGGTACAAGCACAGATACGCAGTATTTT	CAISADGTSTDTQYF
-	TRBV14	-	TRBJ2-7	TGTGCCAGCAGCCAAATCGCCGGGACACGGATTGGCGAGCAGTACTTC	CASSQIAGTRIGEQYF
-	TRBV7-2	-	TRBJ2-2	TGTGCCAGCAGCTGGGGTTGGCTGACCGGGGAGCTGTTTTTT	CASSWGWLTGELFF
-	TRBV5-1	-	TRBJ1-3	TGCGCCAGCAGCTCGGACAAGACCTCTGGAAACACCATATATTTT	CASSSDKTSGNTIYF